The 7 T cell receptor beta chains reported below all come from one sample, sequenced in a study of a mutant IDH1 vaccine in newly diagnosed glioma. Using immunoSEQ multiplex PCR, the repertoire was profiled, and TCRdb retains in-frame clones only, with some absent. The sample lists approximately 60,000 clones, roughly 71% seen once, with roughly 4.7% in the top ten. Antigens for these TCRs are unknown. The time point denotes: week 35, safety follow-up. The study gave 300 ug of mutant IDH1 20-mer peptide per vaccine dose, with topical imiquimod. The source was PBMCs, collected from a glioma patient whose treatment included an IDH1 peptide vaccine. The receptor source for this set is a man in his fifties or sixties with glioma.

CDR3 residues: CASSHPPGTGAYEQYF. The DNA of the CDR3 is TGCGCCAGCAGCCACCCGCCAGGGACAGGGGCCTACGAGCAGTACTTC. J is TRBJ2-7 and V is TRBV4-1; 10 bases are shared with TRBD1. Germline V gene data show CDR1 as MGHRA and CDR2 as YSYEKL. Trimming cost V 3 bases and J 2 bases; bases outside gene matches: 7. The CDR3 sequence is 16 residues long.

The CDR3 region has the DNA TGTGCCAGCAGCACATCGAGCGAGCAGTACTTC. It yields the protein CASSTSSEQYF. This chain uses TRBV6-5 with TRBJ2-7; no clear D. The CDR3 is made up of 11 amino acids. Per the germline V gene, CDR1 is MNHEY and CDR2 is SVGAGI. Trimming left V 6 bases short and J 6 bases short, with 9 bases between.

The chain carries TRBV6-6 and TRBJ2-5; 9 bases match TRBD1. V lost 2 bases and J lost 6; bases outside the gene matches: 7. The CDR3 is made up of 15 amino acids. Germline lookup yields CDR1 MNHNY and CDR2 SVGAGI (reference sequence). The CDR3 nucleotides read TGTGCCAGCAGTTACACACAGGGGGCAGGGAAGACCCAGTACTTC. This encodes CASSYTQGAGKTQYF.

The genes are TRBV5-1 and TRBJ1-4; D uncertain. Germline loops: CDR1 SGHRS, CDR2 YFSETQ. V lost 0 bases and J lost 7, with 16 bases in between. The CDR3 is made up of 16 amino acids. In DNA form, the CDR3 reads TGCGCCAGCAGCTTGGCCGGGGATGGGAGGTCTGAAAAACTGTTTTTT. This encodes CASSLAGDGRSEKLFF.

This clone was seen once. V and J are TRBV25-1 and TRBJ2-3; the match to TRBD2 covers 7 bases. With V trimmed by 8 bases and J by 0 bases, 5 bases remained unmatched. The length of the CDR3 is 14 residues. CDR1 and CDR2 from the germline V gene are MGHDK and SYGVNS. The CDR3 protein is CASRLAESTDTQYF. The CDR3 nucleotides read TGTGCCAGCCGGCTAGCGGAAAGCACAGATACGCAGTATTTT.

The V call is TRBV13, the J call TRBJ2-3; 7 bases are a match to TRBD1. Germline trimming cut 0 bases from V and 3 bases from J; bases unmatched to any gene: 6. The CDR3 contains 16 residues. CDR1 is PRHDT, CDR2 FYEKMQ, per germline (reference sequence). The CDR3 region is CASSLGPGGSTDTQYF. CDR3 DNA sequence: TGTGCCAGCAGCTTAGGGCCAGGGGGTTCGACAGATACGCAGTATTTT.

This sequence joins TRBV6-5 and TRBJ2-2; TRBD1 aligns across 7 bases. The CDR3 covers 14 residues. V was clipped by 5 bases and J by 6 bases; unmatched bases: 6. Germline-derived CDR1 and CDR2 are MNHEY and SVGAGI. The CDR3 DNA reads TGTGCCAGCAGTCCCGGACAGGTCCCCGGGGAGCTGTTTTTT. Its protein product is CASSPGQVPGELFF.